The T cell receptor beta chain described here comes from a study of beta chain features in type 1 diabetes (dated 2018 in TCRdb). For context, the study as a whole: Mean age, gender distribution, total cell number and subset yield did not differ between patients and healthy donors. Across all samples, 107,917,701 sorted cells were examined, and cell number per subset correlated strongly with RNA yield. In the study, recently diagnosed type 1 diabetes patients and matched healthy donors were compared on the TCRB repertoires of their sorted circulating CD4+ T cell subsets. Naive and central memory subsets were obtained from all 28 donors, but regulatory and stem cell-like memory subsets were isolated from only 8 patients and roughly eight healthy donors.

Trimming costs V 5 bases and J 4 bases, and their ends lie 21 bases apart. The CDR3 contains 17 residues, cysteine and phenylalanine counted. Left in the record is the CDR3 DNA by itself, 51 bases read in frame from the first base. Taken from the germline V gene, the CDR1 and CDR2 loops are MDHEN and SYDVKM. Broad study findings and their caveats: Naive, central memory and regulatory TCRB repertoires appeared to be more alike among patients than among healthy donors. Fewer insertions and more nucleotide deletions at VDJ recombination sites were observed in patients with type 1 diabetes, implying thymic rearrangement abnormalities. A moderate but significant shortening of TCRB CDR3 length was observed in type 1 diabetes patients in all four CD4+ subsets. Only small numbers of individuals were included in the HLA sub-analyses, which left unresolved whether HLA type had any influence on TCRB rearrangement. Shorter templates might be favored by PCR, yet because patient and control samples were amplified and corrected together, any such skew would affect both groups equally. Sequencing cDNA rather than genomic DNA could over-represent highly expressing activated cells, although activation and CD3 levels did not differ between groups.

Turning to this clone: What this receptor recognizes is not known. One base away there is no much larger clone; base qualities are not given.

All of the isolated RNA was reverse transcribed with the High Capacity cDNA Reverse Transcription Kit, so expressed TCRB transcripts were sequenced. Naive, central memory and regulatory T cell samples underwent deep immunoSEQ sequencing, averaging about 3.5 million total reads per sample. After sorted cells were lysed in RLT buffer, RNA was extracted with DNase-treated RNeasy Micro or Mini kits, with the choice depending on cell number. To prevent cross-contamination, every cell subset was processed on its own, while patient and healthy donor samples were processed together. The immunoSEQ multiplex PCR was used to amplify TCRB sequences from cDNA, yielding 87-bp fragments that span the CDR3 region. Sequencing of the amplicons was done on the Illumina HiSeq platform. In the source study's methods: PCR bias was corrected computationally using synthetic template baselines, and reads within Hamming distance 2 were collapsed, with unmergeable singletons discarded. Reads were aligned against IMGT to assign V, D and J genes, CDR3 length and insertions or deletions at six rearrangement sites. Within each subset, clonotype counts were normalized to the number of sorted cells before true diversity and Gini coefficients were calculated with the tcR R package. The overlap coefficient, calculated on TCRB nucleotide sequences, was used to quantify repertoire sharing. Out-of-frame TCRB sequences from naive cells were analyzed as a proxy for the pre-selection repertoire. The source is immuneACCESS, and TCRdb retained only in-frame sequences with V and J called. Part of the clones is not carried over; for the studies checked, unresolved V genes explain less than half of this, and the remainder is unexplained. V and J calls and clone size are as listed in that table; D and trimming were resolved from the DNA. In all, the sample holds hundreds of thousands of clones, and about 16% of those were seen once. The ten largest clones take up under 0.095% of the sample.

A single peripheral blood draw of around 120 mL on average was collected from each donor into heparinised tubes. Naive, central memory, regulatory and stem cell-like memory CD4+ T cells were sorted on a BD FACSAria II using a panel including CD45RO, CCR7, CD25, CD127, CD95 and CD27. Every sorted population had a purity above 95%. PBMCs were isolated right away by Lymphoprep density gradient centrifugation and were stained directly, without culture. To minimize batch effects, samples were stained and sorted in pairs, one healthy donor with one patient per experiment. This TCR was sampled from a man between 18 and 35 years old in good health. The source material was naive CD4+ T cells from blood. This sample's cell subset or site label indicates: true naive CD4+ T cells. The V and J segments used are TRBV28 and TRBJ1-5, and perhaps TRBD1 as D gene, on 6 matching bases. At the DNA level, the sequence is TGTGCCAGCAGTCGAAGCCGATGGGGGGCCCCAAATCAGCCCCAGCATTTT. Its protein reads: CASSRSRWGAPNQPQHF.